The T cell receptor (beta chain) described here comes from a study of CD8 T cells in Susac syndrome. The germline CDR1 and CDR2 sequences are MNHEY and SVGAGI. The CDR3 extends over 14 amino acids. V trimming: 6 bases; J trimming: 3 bases; junction bases outside the gene matches: 3. Random hexamers were used to reverse transcribe the RNA input (about 0.5 to 1 ug). One entry per CDR3 protein, called by TCRdb with MiXCR from the immunoSEQ multiplex PCR reads. The table lists a few hundred thousand distinct CDR3 sequences, approximately 85% of them singletons, with approximately 0.2% in the top ten. The chain is built from TRBV6-5 and TRBJ2-7, with 12 positions matching TRBD2. The TCR sequence derives from a human donor with multiple sclerosis. The source material was CD8+ T cells from PBMCs. For the CDR3, the DNA is TGTGCCAGCAGGGGACTAGCGGGTCGCTACGAGCAGTACTTC. It encodes CASRGLAGRYEQYF.